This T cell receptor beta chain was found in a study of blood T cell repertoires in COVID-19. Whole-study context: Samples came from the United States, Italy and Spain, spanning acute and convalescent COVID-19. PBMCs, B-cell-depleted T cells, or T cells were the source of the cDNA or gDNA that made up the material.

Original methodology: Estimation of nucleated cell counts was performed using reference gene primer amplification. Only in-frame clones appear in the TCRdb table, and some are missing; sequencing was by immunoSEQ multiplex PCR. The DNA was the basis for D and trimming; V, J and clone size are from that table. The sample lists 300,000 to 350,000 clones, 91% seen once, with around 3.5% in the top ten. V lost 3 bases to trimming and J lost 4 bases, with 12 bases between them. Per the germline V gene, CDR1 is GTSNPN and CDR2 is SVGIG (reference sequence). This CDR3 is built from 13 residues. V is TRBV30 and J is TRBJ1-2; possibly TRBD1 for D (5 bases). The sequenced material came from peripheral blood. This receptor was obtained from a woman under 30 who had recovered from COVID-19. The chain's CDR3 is CAWSRGDGYGYTF. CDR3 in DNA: TGTGCCTGGAGCCGGGGGGATGGCTATGGCTACACCTTC.